This entry describes one T cell receptor beta chain. The antigen remains unidentified. The source of the sample is a study of T cell repertoires in cytomegalovirus infection. About the research overall: Both recently identified HLA-C-restricted and well-studied HLA-B-restricted CMV epitopes were used in the study. CMV infection plus the matching HLA type was flagged by public TCR beta signatures. Study-wide findings and caveats: The study identified carriers of CMV plus the relevant HLA from cumulative public TCR beta family frequency.

One entry per CDR3 protein, called by TCRdb with MiXCR from the reads. Among 250,000 to 400,000 distinct CDR3 sequences listed, roughly 25% were seen once. Germline CDR1 reads ENHRY; CDR2 reads SYGVKD. The CDR3 consists of 13 residues. V lost 4 bases to trimming and J lost 0 bases, with 6 bases between them. The V call is TRBV10-3, the J call TRBJ1-1, with TRBD1 as a possible D gene (5 bases). The TCR originated in a human donor in good health (CMV status not recorded). Some clones in this sample may be carry-over from other donors' samples. Sample: cultured PBMCs, taken from culture after CMV antigen stimulation. The CDR3 DNA is TGTGCCATCAGTGCGACAGTGAACACTGAAGCTTTCTTT. Encoded protein: CAISATVNTEAFF.